This T cell receptor beta chain was identified during a study of graft-versus-host responses after intestinal transplantation. About the research overall: Recipients had transplants, and these were multivisceral, liver-intestinal, or isolated intestinal. Tacrolimus plus steroids were given to all recipients for 3 to 4 years, preceded by anti-thymocyte globulin induction.

The CDR3 is made up of 14 amino acids. Per the germline V gene, CDR1 is MGHRA and CDR2 is YSYEKL. After removal of 4 bases from V and 9 bases from J, the junction contained 9 bases not matched to a gene. Assay: immunoSEQ multiplex PCR; the TCRdb copy retains only in-frame clones and omits some. The sample contains around 38,000 clones, roughly four fifths of which appear only once. Turning to this clone: Its antigen is still unknown.

Whole-study results and caveats: Investigators detected GvH clones in recipient marrow, with some emerging earlier in ileum or blood. In patients with graft-donor T cell macrochimerism, allograft graft-versus-host to host-versus-graft clonal ratios were high.

This sequence originates from a human patient who received an intestinal transplant, so some T cells may come from the graft donor. The rearrangement links TRBV4-1 to TRBJ2-5; 9 nucleotides match TRBD1. Here the sequenced sample was PBMCs, taken more than 950 days after transplant. The CDR3 DNA reads as TGCGCCAGCAGCCCCCGGACAGGGGAGGGTGCCCAGTACTTC. It yields the protein CASSPRTGEGAQYF.